This TCR beta chain was documented in a study of radiation and T cells in renal cell carcinoma. Study conclusions and caveats: No pretreatment tumor biopsies were available for baseline clonotypes.

Germline assignment: CDR1 SGDLS and CDR2 YYNGEE. The CDR3 covers 14 residues. J was trimmed by 7 bases and V by 4 bases; bases with no gene match: 5. This clone has only a few counts. Its antigen is unidentified. Some clones are missing from TCRdb's copy, which holds only in-frame ones; the method was immunoSEQ multiplex PCR. The table includes approximately 170,000 clones, roughly 90% detected once. Time point in this sample: blood 4 weeks post-SBRT, at nephrectomy. As to treatment: 15 Gy SBRT to primary tumor, nephrectomy 4 weeks later. Nephrectomy followed 15 Gy stereotactic body radiation by 4 weeks. Clear cell pathology was present in this patient's renal cell carcinoma.

The material sequenced was blood, taken from a patient whose treatment included radiotherapy and nephrectomy. The source is a woman aged 50 to 65 with renal cell carcinoma. V usage is TRBV9 and J usage is TRBJ1-4; 9 nucleotides match TRBD1. The DNA for the CDR3 is TGTGCCAGCAGCTGGACAGGGGAGGGTGAAAAACTGTTTTTT. Its protein product is CASSWTGEGEKLFF.